The 26 T cell receptor beta chains below were found in one sample sequenced in a study of blood T cell repertoires in COVID-19. TCRdb keeps only in-frame clones here, not all; method: immunoSEQ multiplex PCR. Of approximately 94,000 clones listed, roughly 88% are singletons. Specimen: peripheral blood. These receptors all come from a man aged 60 to 69 with acute or convalescent COVID-19.

This chain uses TRBV19 with TRBJ2-7; a weak D match, TRBD1 (6 bases). Germline V CDR1 and CDR2: LNHDA, SQIVND (reference sequence). The CDR3 contains 15 residues. Trimming took 3 bases from V and 0 from J, leaving 12 bases between them. Here the CDR3 reads CASSIRDTSSYEQYF. For the CDR3, the DNA is TGTGCCAGTAGTATCCGGGACACCAGCTCCTACGAGCAGTACTTC.

V gene TRBV7-2 combines with J gene TRBJ2-2; possible D gene TRBD2, 5 bases. The CDR3 length is 17 residues. The germline V gene has CDR1 SGHTA and CDR2 FQGNSA. Between the trimmed V and J ends, which lost 7 bases and 7 bases, there was a span of 25 bases. CDR3 region: CASIPTIRGGHGGELFF. Here the CDR3 DNA reads TGTGCCAGCATCCCTACGATTCGGGGTGGGCATGGCGGGGAGCTGTTTTTT.

This chain joins TRBV3-1 (or the pseudogene TRBV3-2) and TRBJ1-2; D is uncertain. From germline, CDR1 is LGHDT and CDR2 YNNKEL (reference sequence). The CDR3 contains 14 residues. Trimming left V 2 bases short and J 8 bases short, with 15 bases between. The CDR3 region is CASSQRWTIDGYTF. The CDR3 DNA sequence: TGTGCCAGCAGCCAACGATGGACTATCGACGGCTACACCTTC.

V and J are TRBV3-1 (or the pseudogene TRBV3-2) and TRBJ2-7; maybe TRBD1 (6 bases). The CDR3 is 14 amino acids. Trimming took 4 bases from V and 7 from J, leaving 17 bases between them. Germline assignment: CDR1 LGHDT and CDR2 YNNKEL (reference sequence). The CDR3 is CASSPGQTQREQYF. CDR3 nucleotides: TGTGCCAGCAGCCCAGGACAGACACAGAGAGAGCAGTACTTC.

The chain carries TRBV7-9 and TRBJ1-6; D remains unclear. V lost 3 bases to trimming and J lost 5 bases, with 11 bases between them. The CDR3 is 15 residues long. Germline V gene data show CDR1 as SEHNR and CDR2 as FQNEAQ (reference sequence). The CDR3 spells CASSFADRDNSPLHF. CDR3 DNA: TGTGCCAGCAGCTTCGCCGATCGGGATAATTCACCCCTCCACTTT.

The chain joins TRBV28 to TRBJ1-5; no clear D. CDR3 length: 15 residues. Germline loops: CDR1 MDHEN, CDR2 SYDVKM. Trimming took off 5 bases at V and 3 bases at J, with 14 bases between the two ends. CDR3 protein: CASSRTDGLNQPQHF. DNA for the CDR3: TGTGCCAGCAGTCGTACCGATGGCCTCAATCAGCCCCAGCATTTT.

The V call is TRBV5-1, the J call TRBJ2-2; a possible D gene is TRBD1 (6 bases). CDR3 length: 15 amino acids. V was pared by 3 bases and J by 0 bases, with 9 bases between. Germline assignment: CDR1 SGHRS and CDR2 YFSETQ. This CDR3 reads CASSWTVSNTGELFF. The CDR3 nucleotides are TGCGCCAGCAGCTGGACAGTATCGAACACCGGGGAGCTGTTTTTT.

This rearrangement joins TRBV28 to TRBJ1-5; unclear D gene. The CDR3 extends over 12 amino acids. CDR1 is MDHEN and CDR2 is SYDVKM in the germline V gene. The V end was cut by 6 bases, the J end by 4 bases, with 7 bases between. This CDR3 is CASRGGNQPQHF. CDR3 in DNA: TGTGCCAGCAGAGGCGGGAATCAGCCCCAGCATTTT.

The chain joins TRBV27 to TRBJ2-1; TRBD2 is a possible D gene (6 bases). Germline V gives CDR1 MNHEY, CDR2 SMNVEV (reference sequence). There are 15 residues in the CDR3. Deletions cut 2 bases from V and 4 bases from J, with 12 bases between. The CDR3 protein is CASSLEGGAYNEQFF. CDR3 nucleotides: TGTGCCAGCAGTTTAGAGGGAGGCGCTTACAATGAGCAGTTCTTC.

The chain employs TRBV6-5 and TRBJ2-3; 7 bases fit TRBD2. The CDR3 runs 13 residues. The germline CDR1 and CDR2 sequences are MNHEY and SVGAGI. The V and J ends lost 0 bases and 8 bases, in that order; junction bases with no gene match: 2. The CDR3 reads CASSYSGGGTQYF. The CDR3 DNA is TGTGCCAGCAGTTACTCGGGCGGGGGTACGCAGTATTTT.

This chain joins TRBV3-1 (or the pseudogene TRBV3-2) and TRBJ1-2; 8 nucleotides agree with TRBD1. This CDR3 has 14 residues. Trimming took 2 bases from V and 7 from J; bases not matched to a gene: 6. Germline lookup yields CDR1 LGHDT and CDR2 YNNKEL (reference sequence). The CDR3 DNA sequence: TGTGCCAGCAGCCAAACCGGACAGGGAAGTGGCTACACCTTC. This sequence encodes CASSQTGQGSGYTF.

This clone was counted once. V and J are TRBV6-6 and TRBJ2-7, with D tentatively TRBD1 (6 bases). V was pared by 6 bases and J by 2 bases, with 11 bases between. CDR3 length: 13 residues. Germline V gives CDR1 MNHNY, CDR2 SVGAGI (reference sequence). CDR3 protein: CASRRQETYEQYV. In DNA, the CDR3 is TGTGCCAGCAGAAGACAGGAGACCTACGAGCAGTACGTC.

The chain is built from TRBV7-8 and TRBJ2-3; the match to TRBD2 covers 8 bases. V lost 2 bases to trimming and J lost 3 bases; unmatched junction nucleotides: 7. Germline V CDR1 and CDR2: SGHVS, FQNEAQ. The CDR3 is made up of 16 amino acids. In DNA form, the CDR3 reads TGTGCCAGCAGCTTACTCGGGGGGGCCAGTACAGATACGCAGTATTTT. It encodes CASSLLGGASTDTQYF. The full variable domain, rest sourced from reference TRBV7-8 and TRBJ2-3, is GAGVSQSPRYKVAKRGQDVALRCDPISGHVSLFWYQQALGQGPEFLTYFQNEAQLDKSGLPSDRFFAERPEGSVSTLKIQRTQQEDSAVYLCASSLLGGASTDTQYFGPGTRLTVL.

The chain employs TRBV11-3 and TRBJ2-7, with D unresolved. The CDR3 length is 14 residues. Germline V gives CDR1 SGHNT, CDR2 YENEEA. V lost 4 bases and J 2 bases, leaving 12 bases between the germline ends. DNA of the CDR3: TGTGCCAGCAGCTCTCCCTACCGCCCCTACGAGCAGTACTTC. Translation gives CASSSPYRPYEQYF.

Only one count was recorded for this clone. The chain couples TRBV7-6 to TRBJ1-6, with 7 bases that match TRBD1. V lost 5 bases and J lost 6; bases outside the gene matches: 4. The CDR3 extends over 14 amino acids. Germline loops: CDR1 SGHVS, CDR2 FNYEAQ. In DNA, the CDR3 is TGTGCCAGCAGCGCCGGGACAGTTAATTCACCCCTCCACTTT. Its protein is CASSAGTVNSPLHF.

This chain joins TRBV2 and TRBJ2-7, with D possibly matching TRBD1 (6 bases). The CDR3 is 13 residues long. Germline CDR1 and CDR2: SNHLY and FYNNEI. The V end was cut by 6 bases, the J end by 3 bases, with 12 bases between. The CDR3 is CASRWTAFYEQYV. The CDR3 DNA reads TGTGCCAGCAGGTGGACAGCTTTCTACGAGCAGTACGTC.

The chain links TRBV7-9 to TRBJ2-2, with TRBD1 matching over 8 bases. The ends lost 5 bases at V and 5 bases at J; junction bases unmatched: 16. Germline lookup yields CDR1 SEHNR and CDR2 FQNEAQ (reference sequence). CDR3 size: 18 residues. This CDR3 is CASSPIGQGSRTTGELFF. CDR3 nucleotides: TGTGCCAGCAGCCCTATTGGACAGGGATCCAGAACAACCGGGGAGCTGTTTTTT.

This chain links TRBV28 with TRBJ2-2; a possible D gene is TRBD2 (7 bases). Germline V gene sequence: CDR1 MDHEN, CDR2 SYDVKM. Trimming shortened V by 8 bases and J by 2 bases, and 15 bases separated the two germline ends. This CDR3 has 15 residues. DNA of the CDR3: TGTGCCAGCCACCCGGGGGGCCATAACACCGGGGAGCTGTTTTTT. This encodes CASHPGGHNTGELFF.

The genes are TRBV28 and TRBJ1-4; the D gene is possibly TRBD1 (6 bases). Germline CDR1 and CDR2: MDHEN and SYDVKM. The CDR3 consists of 15 residues. With 4 bases removed from V and 0 bases from J, the gap between germline ends came to 9 bases. CDR3 sequence reads: CASSYRVATNEKLFF. The CDR3 DNA follows: TGTGCCAGCAGTTACAGGGTCGCAACTAATGAAAAACTGTTTTTT.

The chain carries TRBV11-3 and TRBJ2-5, with D tentatively TRBD1 (5 bases). Germline V gene sequence: CDR1 SGHNT, CDR2 YENEEA. The CDR3 is made up of 13 amino acids. The V end was cut by 3 bases, the J end by 3 bases, with 8 bases between. This CDR3 is CASSFSGKETQYF. In DNA, the CDR3 is TGTGCCAGCAGCTTTTCAGGGAAAGAGACCCAGTACTTC. Drawing the rest from reference TRBV11-3 and TRBJ2-5, the complete variable domain is EAGVVQSPRYKIIEKKQPVAFWCNPISGHNTLYWYLQNLGQGPELLIRYENEEAVDDSQLPKDRFSAERLKGVDSTLKIQPAELGDSAVYLCASSFSGKETQYFGPGTRLLVL.

The genes are TRBV19 and TRBJ1-5; 9 nucleotides align to TRBD1. The V gene end was trimmed by 5 bases and the J gene end by 0 bases; junction bases not matched to a gene: 14. The CDR3 is 19 residues long. Germline V gene sequence: CDR1 LNHDA, CDR2 SQIVND (reference sequence). The CDR3 reads CASSLPWDRALNSNQPQHF. CDR3 nucleotides: TGTGCCAGTAGTCTACCCTGGGACAGGGCCCTAAATAGCAATCAGCCCCAGCATTTT.

V gene TRBV11-1 combines with J gene TRBJ2-3; 8 nucleotides match TRBD2. Unmatched junction bases numbered 13, after V lost 6 bases and J lost 5 bases. This CDR3 is built from 16 residues. Per the germline V gene, CDR1 is SGHAT and CDR2 is FQDESV (reference sequence). The CDR3, as DNA: TGTGCCAGCAGGCTCGGGTCGGGGGGGCTCAAAGATACGCAGTATTTT. Amino acids: CASRLGSGGLKDTQYF.

The chain uses TRBV7-9 and TRBJ2-2, with 10 bases lining up with TRBD1. CDR1 SEHNR and CDR2 FQNEAQ come from the germline V gene (reference sequence). V was clipped by 1 base and J by 4 bases; unmatched bases: 3. CDR3 length: 16 residues. CDR3 coding DNA: TGTGCCAGCAGCTTAGGACAGGGGGCCAGCACCGGGGAGCTGTTTTTT. Translating gives CASSLGQGASTGELFF. Full variable domain (missing parts from reference TRBV7-9 and TRBJ2-2): DTGVSQNPRHKITKRGQNVTFRCDPISEHNRLYWYRQTLGQGPEFLTYFQNEAQLEKSRLLSDRFSAERPKGSFSTLEIQRTEQGDSAMYLCASSLGQGASTGELFFGEGSRLTVL.

The J gene is TRBJ2-2, the V gene TRBV5-1; D might be TRBD1 (5 bases). Germline CDR1 and CDR2: SGHRS and YFSETQ. V was trimmed by 0 bases and J by 0 bases, leaving 9 bases between them. The CDR3 contains 16 residues. This chain's CDR3 is CASSLEGSPNTGELFF. CDR3 nucleotides: TGCGCCAGCAGCTTGGAGGGGTCCCCGAACACCGGGGAGCTGTTTTTT.

This clone was observed many times. The gene calls are TRBV25-1 and TRBJ2-2; the match to TRBD1 covers 7 bases. The CDR3 totals 15 residues. J lost 1 base, V lost 8 bases, and 7 bases had no gene match. Germline V gene sequence: CDR1 MGHDK, CDR2 SYGVNS. DNA of the CDR3: TGTGCCAGCTCAAGACAGGGTCGGAACACCGGGGAGCTGTTTTTT. Translating gives CASSRQGRNTGELFF.

This chain joins TRBV10-3 and TRBJ1-5; no clear D gene. V shed 5 bases and J shed 5 bases, with 10 bases lying between them. The CDR3 runs 13 residues. The germline CDR1 and CDR2 sequences are ENHRY and SYGVKD. CDR3 sequence reads: CAISSKGDQPQHF. The DNA for the CDR3 is TGTGCCATCAGTAGTAAAGGAGATCAGCCCCAGCATTTT.